The T cell receptor (beta chain) described here comes from a study of cytotoxic CD8 clonotypes in ibrutinib-treated CLL. Germline CDR1 is SGHVS and CDR2 is FQNEAQ. The CDR3 loop spans 18 amino acids. V was clipped by 0 bases and J by 9 bases; unmatched bases: 13. Libraries were prepared by immunoSEQ multiplex PCR; TCRdb keeps only in-frame clonotypes and omits some of them. The data hold 190,000 or so clones, with 55% to 85% observed a single time. This TCR derives from a human donor with chronic lymphocytic leukemia. The chain joins TRBV7-8 to TRBJ2-7, with 14 bases aligning to TRBD2. This specimen was PBMCs, taken after 24 months of ibrutinib treatment. CDR3 amino acids: CASSLAQGLAGVLVGQYF. The CDR3 nucleotides read TGTGCCAGCAGCTTAGCGCAGGGACTAGCGGGAGTGTTAGTTGGGCAGTACTTC.